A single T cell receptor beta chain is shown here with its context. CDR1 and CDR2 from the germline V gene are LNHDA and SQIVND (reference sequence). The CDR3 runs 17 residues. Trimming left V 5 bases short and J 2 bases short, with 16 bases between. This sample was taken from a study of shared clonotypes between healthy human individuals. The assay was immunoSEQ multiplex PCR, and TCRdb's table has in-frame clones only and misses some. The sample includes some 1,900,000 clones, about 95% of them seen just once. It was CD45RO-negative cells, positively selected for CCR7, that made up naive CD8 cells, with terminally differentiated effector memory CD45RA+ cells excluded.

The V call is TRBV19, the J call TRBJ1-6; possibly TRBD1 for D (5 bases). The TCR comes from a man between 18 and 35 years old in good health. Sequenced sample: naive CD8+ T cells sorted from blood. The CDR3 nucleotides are TGTGCCAGTAGTGCAAAACGGGACGGGGCCTATAATTCACCCCTCCACTTT. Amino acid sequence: CASSAKRDGAYNSPLHF.